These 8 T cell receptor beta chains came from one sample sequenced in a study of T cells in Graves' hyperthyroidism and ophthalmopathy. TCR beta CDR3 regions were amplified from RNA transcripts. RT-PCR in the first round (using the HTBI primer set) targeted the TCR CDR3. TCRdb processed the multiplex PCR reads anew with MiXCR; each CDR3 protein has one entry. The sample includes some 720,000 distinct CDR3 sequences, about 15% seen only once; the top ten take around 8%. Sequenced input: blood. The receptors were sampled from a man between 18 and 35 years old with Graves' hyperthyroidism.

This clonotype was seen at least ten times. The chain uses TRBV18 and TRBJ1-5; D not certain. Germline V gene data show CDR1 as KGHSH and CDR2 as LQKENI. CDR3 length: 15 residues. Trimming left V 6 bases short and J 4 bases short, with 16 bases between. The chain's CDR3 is CASSRYSDLNQPQHF. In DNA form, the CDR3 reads TGTGCCAGCTCTCGATACAGCGACTTGAATCAGCCCCAGCATTTT.

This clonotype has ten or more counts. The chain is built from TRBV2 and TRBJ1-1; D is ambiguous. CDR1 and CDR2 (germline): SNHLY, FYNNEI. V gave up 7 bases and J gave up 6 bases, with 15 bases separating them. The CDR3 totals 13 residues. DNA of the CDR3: TGTGCCAGCAACGCTTTTGCTGGGCCTGAAGCTTTCTTT. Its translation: CASNAFAGPEAFF. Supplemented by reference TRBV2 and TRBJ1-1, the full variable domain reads EPEVTQTPSHQVTQMGQEVILRCVPISNHLYFYWYRQILGQKVEFLVSFYNNEISEKSEIFDDQFSVERPDGSNFTLKIRSTKLEDSAMYFCASNAFAGPEAFFGQGTRLTVV.

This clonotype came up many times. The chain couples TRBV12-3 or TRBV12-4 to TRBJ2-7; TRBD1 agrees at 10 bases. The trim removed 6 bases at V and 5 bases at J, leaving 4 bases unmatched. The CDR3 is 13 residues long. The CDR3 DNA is TGTGCCAGCAGGCCCGGGACAGGGGACGAGCAGTACTTC. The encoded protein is CASRPGTGDEQYF.

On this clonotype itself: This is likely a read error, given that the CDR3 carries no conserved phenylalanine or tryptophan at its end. In DNA form, the CDR3 reads TGCAGTGCTAGGATTGGACTAGCGGGGGGTGAGGGGGAGCTGTTTCTT. Translation: CSARIGLAGGEGELFL. This rearrangement joins TRBV20-1 to TRBJ2-2, with 14 bases lining up with TRBD2. This CDR3 has 16 residues. V lost 3 bases and J lost 8; bases outside the gene matches: 8. In germline, CDR1 is DFQATT, CDR2 SNEGSKA (reference sequence).

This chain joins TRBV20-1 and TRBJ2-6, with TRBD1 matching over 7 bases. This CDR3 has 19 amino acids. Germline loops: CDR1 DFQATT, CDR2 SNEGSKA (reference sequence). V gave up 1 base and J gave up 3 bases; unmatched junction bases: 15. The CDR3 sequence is CSARVPLGQDGLGANVLTF. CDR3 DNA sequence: TGCAGTGCTAGAGTCCCCCTCGGACAGGATGGTCTTGGGGCCAACGTCCTGACTTTC.

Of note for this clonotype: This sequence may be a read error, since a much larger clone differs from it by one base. This chain's CDR3 is CASSSRVLGETQFF. The CDR3, as DNA: TGTGCCAGCAGTTCTAGGGTCCTTGGGGAGACCCAGTTCTTC. The rearrangement uses TRBV28 and TRBJ2-5, with D possibly TRBD2 on 5 matching bases. Gene TRBJ2-1 matches the end of the DNA better, so the J call may be wrong. The CDR3 covers 14 residues. CDR1 is MDHEN and CDR2 is SYDVKM in the germline V gene.

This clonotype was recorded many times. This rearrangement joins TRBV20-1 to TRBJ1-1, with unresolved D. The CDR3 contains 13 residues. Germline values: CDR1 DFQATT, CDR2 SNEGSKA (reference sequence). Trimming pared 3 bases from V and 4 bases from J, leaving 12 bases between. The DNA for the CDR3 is TGCAGTGCTAGTCGTCTGGGGTTCACTGAAGCTTTCTTT. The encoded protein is CSASRLGFTEAFF.

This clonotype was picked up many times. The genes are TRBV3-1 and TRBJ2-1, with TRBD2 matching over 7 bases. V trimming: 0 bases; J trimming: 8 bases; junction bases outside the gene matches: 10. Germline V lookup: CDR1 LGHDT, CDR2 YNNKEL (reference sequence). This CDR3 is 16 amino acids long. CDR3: CASSQDRAGPRHEQFF. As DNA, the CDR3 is TGTGCCAGCAGCCAAGATCGAGCGGGACCCCGTCATGAGCAGTTCTTC.